This T cell receptor beta chain is drawn from a study of blood T cell repertoires in COVID-19. TCRdb keeps only in-frame clones here, not all; method: immunoSEQ multiplex PCR. Seen here are hundreds of thousands of clones, around 89% observed once, and the top ten hold 1.5% to 2%. This CDR3 has 15 residues. CDR1 and CDR2 (germline): MDHEN, SYDVKM. Between the trimmed V and J ends, which lost 3 bases and 1 base, there was a span of 12 bases. The rearrangement uses TRBV28 and TRBJ2-5; D is perhaps TRBD1 (6 bases). Sequenced input: PBMCs or T cells enriched from blood (not recorded which). The sequence was collected from a woman between 18 and 29 years old with acute COVID-19. The chain's CDR3 is CASSFLGAPQETQYF. The CDR3, as DNA: TGTGCCAGCAGTTTCTTGGGGGCGCCCCAAGAGACCCAGTACTTC.